This paragraph covers one T cell receptor (beta chain) sequence. What it binds is unknown. The entry originates in a study of CD8+CD57+ T cells in acquired aplastic anemia. Across the study: Mean DNA quantity obtained from sorted CD4+ and CD8+ cells was 2.5 to 4 ug.

Patients chosen for sequencing had shown CD8+CD57+ cell expansion by flow cytometry. Therapy had not been given to patients before blood sampling. Study results and caveats: Patients were compared with controls for CD8+ Simpson's diversity, and no significant difference emerged. Overlap between patients and controls comprised about 28 CD8+ CDR3 sequences.

The CDR3 contains 14 residues. The V gene's germline CDR1 is MNHEY and CDR2 SMNVEV (reference sequence). The V end lost 10 bases, the J end lost 2 bases, and 16 bases lay between the germline ends. Genomic DNA, the template, was used for profiling of the TCR beta VDJ and CDR3. TCRdb analysed the reads with MiXCR anew, one entry per CDR3 protein. This table holds under 250,000 distinct CDR3 sequences, around 45% found once. The sequenced sample was sorted CD4+, CD8+, or CD8+CD57+ T cells (not recorded which) from PBMCs. This rearrangement joins TRBV27 to TRBJ2-3; a weak D match, TRBD2 (6 bases). The receptor was isolated from a human donor with aplastic anemia. The CDR3, as DNA: TGTGCCACCTCGCTGGCGGGATTCACAGATACGCAGTATTTT. It specifies CATSLAGFTDTQYF.